Presented here are 21 T cell receptor beta chains from one specimen sequenced in a study of blood T cell repertoires in COVID-19. Sequencing used immunoSEQ multiplex PCR; TCRdb keeps in-frame clones, though not all of them. The table includes tens of thousands of clones, 86% detected once. Source material: peripheral blood. The receptor set was obtained from a man aged 25-45 years with acute or convalescent COVID-19.

The rearrangement links TRBV5-5 to TRBJ1-1, with 7 bases aligning to TRBD1. The CDR3 runs 15 residues. The junction had 13 bases not matched to a gene; V was cut back by 8 bases and J by 3 bases. Per the germline V gene, CDR1 is SGHKS and CDR2 is YYEKEE (reference sequence). This chain's CDR3 is CASTDREVSYTEAFF. The CDR3 DNA sequence: TGTGCCAGTACAGACAGGGAGGTGTCATACACTGAAGCTTTCTTT.

This rearrangement joins TRBV9 to TRBJ1-2; perhaps TRBD1 as D (6 bases). The germline V gene has CDR1 SGDLS and CDR2 YYNGEE. V lost 3 bases to trimming and J lost 4 bases, with 10 bases between them. The CDR3 is 13 amino acids. The CDR3 sequence: CASSAGQLYGYTF. The CDR3 nucleotides read TGTGCCAGCAGCGCCGGACAGCTCTATGGCTACACCTTC.

This chain links TRBV27 with TRBJ2-1; D gene ambiguous. This CDR3 is 16 amino acids long. Trimming removed 2 bases from V and 3 bases from J, with 14 bases in between. Germline V gives CDR1 MNHEY, CDR2 SMNVEV (reference sequence). Written as DNA, the CDR3 is TGTGCCAGCAGTTTAAGTCCACTTACTTACTACAATGAGCAGTTCTTC. It encodes CASSLSPLTYYNEQFF.

This chain joins TRBV6-5 and TRBJ1-5; D is undetermined. Germline V lookup: CDR1 MNHEY, CDR2 SVGAGI. The CDR3 length is 13 residues. V lost 5 bases to trimming and J lost 3 bases, with 8 bases between them. CDR3 loop: CASSQASNQPQHF. Written as DNA, the CDR3 is TGTGCCAGCAGTCAGGCCTCCAATCAGCCCCAGCATTTT.

With regard to this clone: Additional DNA sequences in this sample encode the identical CDR3. The V gene is TRBV9, the J gene TRBJ2-3; the D gene is possibly TRBD1 (5 bases). The germline CDR1 and CDR2 sequences are SGDLS and YYNGEE. V was shortened by 2 bases and J by 2 bases, with 9 bases between the two germline ends. This CDR3 is 14 amino acids long. CDR3 loop: CASSVGHATDTQYF. In DNA form, the CDR3 reads TGTGCCAGCAGCGTCGGACACGCCACAGATACGCAGTATTTT.

The CDR3 DNA sequence: TGCGCCAGCAGCCAAGATGCGGGTTTTGGGAACACTGAAGCTTTCTTT. It yields the protein CASSQDAGFGNTEAFF. The gene calls are TRBV4-3 and TRBJ1-1, with D uncertain. CDR3 length: 16 residues. Germline assignment: CDR1 LGHNA and CDR2 YSLEER. Trimming stripped 0 bases from V and 1 base from J, with 12 bases between.

The rearrangement joins TRBV5-5 to TRBJ2-2; tentative D call: TRBD1 (5 bases). Trimming removed 4 bases from V and 0 bases from J, with 10 bases in between. Germline values: CDR1 SGHKS, CDR2 YYEKEE (reference sequence). This CDR3 is built from 15 residues. CDR3 residues: CASSTGHANTGELFF. CDR3 coding DNA: TGTGCCAGCAGCACAGGACACGCGAACACCGGGGAGCTGTTTTTT. The full variable domain, in which reference TRBV5-5 and TRBJ2-2 provide the parts outside the CDR3, is DAGVTQSPTHLIKTRGQQVTLRCSPISGHKSVSWYQQVLGQGPQFIFQYYEKEERGRGNFPDRFSARQFPNYSSELNVNALLLGDSALYLCASSTGHANTGELFFGEGSRLTVL.

The chain is built from TRBV19 and TRBJ2-2; 7 bases match TRBD1. Germline-derived CDR1 and CDR2 are LNHDA and SQIVND (reference sequence). The trim removed 4 bases at V and 6 bases at J, leaving 14 bases unmatched. The CDR3 is 17 amino acids. This CDR3 reads CASSTGQRALVAGELFF. CDR3 nucleotide sequence: TGTGCCAGTAGTACGGGACAGAGGGCGTTGGTGGCCGGGGAGCTGTTTTTT.

This sequence joins TRBV11-1 and TRBJ1-6, with 8 bases aligning to TRBD1. With V trimmed by 6 bases and J by 7 bases, 5 bases remained unmatched. This CDR3 comprises 14 residues. The germline gives CDR1 SGHAT, CDR2 FQDESV (reference sequence). The CDR3 DNA follows: TGTGCCAGCAGTTACAGGGGGAACAATTCACCCCTCCACTTT. It codes for CASSYRGNNSPLHF.

The rearrangement joins TRBV6-6 to TRBJ1-5; D is perhaps TRBD1 (6 bases). CDR1 MNHNY and CDR2 SVGAGI come from the germline V gene (reference sequence). V lost 5 bases and J lost 4, with 9 bases in between. The length of the CDR3 is 13 residues. The CDR3 region has the DNA TGTGCCAGCAGTCGGACAGTAAATCAGCCCCAGCATTTT. It is translated as CASSRTVNQPQHF.

The V and J genes are TRBV13 and TRBJ1-1; D may be TRBD1 (6 bases). The germline gives CDR1 PRHDT, CDR2 FYEKMQ (reference sequence). There are 14 residues in the CDR3. Trimming took off 0 bases at V and 12 bases at J, with 17 bases between the two ends. For the CDR3, the DNA is TGTGCCAGCAGCTTAGGGACGAGAAGGGGGATGACTTTCTTT. It is translated as CASSLGTRRGMTFF.

On this clone itself: The sample contains more than one DNA sequence encoding this CDR3. The chain carries TRBV3-1 (or the pseudogene TRBV3-2) and TRBJ2-2; no clear D. Germline lookup yields CDR1 LGHDT and CDR2 YNNKEL (reference sequence). The length of the CDR3 is 14 residues. Trimming cost V 1 base and J 2 bases, with 5 bases left between them. The CDR3 region has the DNA TGTGCCAGCAGCCAAGGGAGAAACACCGGGGAGCTGTTTTTT. It encodes CASSQGRNTGELFF.

This clone was counted only a few times. This chain links TRBV11-2 with TRBJ2-1; 9 bases align to TRBD2. This CDR3 is built from 18 residues. CDR1 and CDR2 (germline): SGHAT, FQNNGV. J gave up 2 bases and V 4 bases, and 12 bases lay outside the gene matches. The CDR3: CASSSVRGRGGPYNEQFF. The CDR3 DNA reads TGTGCCAGCAGCTCAGTACGAGGGCGGGGGGGACCCTACAATGAGCAGTTCTTC.

The chain is built from TRBV6-5 and TRBJ1-6; D call uncertain. V was cut by 5 bases and J by 10 bases, with 18 bases left in between. The germline CDR1 and CDR2 sequences are MNHEY and SVGAGI. The CDR3 has 15 amino acids. CDR3 nucleotides: TGTGCCAGCAGTCCCGAGGAGCCACGGCAGTCACCCCTCCACTTT. This codes for CASSPEEPRQSPLHF.

This chain connects TRBV6-2 or TRBV6-3 to TRBJ1-1; 7 positions match TRBD1. CDR1 is MNHEY and CDR2 is SVGEGT in the germline V gene. V lost 5 bases to trimming and J lost 1 base; unmatched junction nucleotides: 7. The CDR3 consists of 15 residues. CDR3 region: CASSGAGQENTEAFF. The CDR3 nucleotides read TGTGCCAGCAGTGGTGCTGGACAGGAGAACACTGAAGCTTTCTTT.

The V call is TRBV27, the J call TRBJ2-1; 9 bases match TRBD2. CDR1 is MNHEY and CDR2 is SMNVEV in the germline V gene (reference sequence). The CDR3 has 15 residues. Trimming took 2 bases from V and 6 from J; bases not matched to a gene: 5. CDR3 residues: CASSLIAGDPNEQFF. CDR3 DNA: TGTGCCAGCAGTTTAATAGCGGGAGATCCCAATGAGCAGTTCTTC.

The chain combines TRBV27 with TRBJ1-3, with D unresolved. Germline V gene lookup returns CDR1 MNHEY and CDR2 SMNVEV (reference sequence). Trimming left V 4 bases short and J 0 bases short, with 10 bases between. The CDR3 is 15 residues long. The CDR3: CASSSAGASGNTIYF. In DNA form, the CDR3 reads TGTGCCAGCAGTTCTGCAGGTGCCTCTGGAAACACCATATATTTT.

This chain connects TRBV2 to TRBJ2-3; no clear D gene. CDR1 SNHLY and CDR2 FYNNEI come from the germline V gene. Between the trimmed V and J ends, which lost 5 bases and 2 bases, there was a span of 11 bases. The CDR3 contains 14 residues. CDR3 loop: CASSIQEITDTQYF. The CDR3 coding sequence is TGTGCCAGCAGTATCCAGGAAATCACAGATACGCAGTATTTT.

This clone was found many times. The CDR3 here is CASRPTGVV. CDR3 in DNA: TGTGCCAGCAGGCCGACAGGGGTCGTC. This chain joins TRBV27 and TRBJ2-7; 8 bases align to TRBD1. The CDR3 covers 9 residues. CDR1 and CDR2 from the germline V gene are MNHEY and SMNVEV (reference sequence).

This clone has just a few counts. This sequence joins TRBV5-4 and TRBJ2-5; 12 nucleotides line up with TRBD2. After removal of 2 bases from V and 1 base from J, the junction contained 0 bases not matched to a gene. Germline assignment: CDR1 SGHNT and CDR2 YYREEE (reference sequence). The CDR3 is made up of 15 amino acids. DNA for the CDR3: TGTGCCAGCAGCTTACTAGCGGGGGGCCAAGAGACCCAGTACTTC. This encodes CASSLLAGGQETQYF.

The chain has TRBV9 and TRBJ1-1; 7 positions agree with TRBD1. The CDR3 contains 16 residues. The germline CDR1 and CDR2 sequences are SGDLS and YYNGEE. J lost 2 bases, V lost 3 bases, and 10 bases had no gene match. Here the CDR3 reads CASSAQPTGTNTEAFF. The CDR3 coding sequence is TGTGCCAGCAGCGCCCAACCGACAGGGACCAACACTGAAGCTTTCTTT.